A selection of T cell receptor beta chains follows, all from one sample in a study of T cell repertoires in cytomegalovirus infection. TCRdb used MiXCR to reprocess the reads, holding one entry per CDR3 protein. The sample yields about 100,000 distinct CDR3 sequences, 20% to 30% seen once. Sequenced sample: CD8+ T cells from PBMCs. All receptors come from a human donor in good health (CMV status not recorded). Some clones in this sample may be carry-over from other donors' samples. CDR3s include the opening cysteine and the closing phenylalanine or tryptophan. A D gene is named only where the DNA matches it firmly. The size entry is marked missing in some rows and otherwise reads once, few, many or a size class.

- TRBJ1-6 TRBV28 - TGTGCCAGCAGCTTAAACAGGTTTAGGTCACCCCTCCACTTT CASSLNRFRSPLHF
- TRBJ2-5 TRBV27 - TGTGCCAGCAGTTACGGGACGGGAAACCAAGAGACCCAGTACTTC CASSYGTGNQETQYF
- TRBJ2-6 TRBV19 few TGTGCCAGTAAGCTCGAGGTTGGGGCCAACGTCCTGACTTTC CASKLEVGANVLTF
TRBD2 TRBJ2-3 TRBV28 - TGTGCCAGCAGTTTATCAACTAGCGGGGGCCAGACGGATACGCAGTATTTT CASSLSTSGGQTDTQYF
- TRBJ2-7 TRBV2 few TGTGCCAGCACCAACGGAGGCTTCTCCTACGAGCAGTACTTC CASTNGGFSYEQYF
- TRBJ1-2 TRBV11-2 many TGTGCCAGCAGCTTAGGTGGGACAAACTATGGCTACACCTTC CASSLGGTNYGYTF
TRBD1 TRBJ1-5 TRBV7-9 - TGTGCCAGCAGCTTAGGTGGGACAGGGTGGAATCAGCCCCAGCATTTT CASSLGGTGWNQPQHF
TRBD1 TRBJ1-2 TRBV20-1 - TGCAGTGCGACAGGGGGTGACTATGGCTACACCTTC CSATGGDYGYTF
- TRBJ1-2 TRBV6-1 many TGTGCCAGCAGTACCTCCCCCCACGATAACTATGGCTACACCTTC CASSTSPHDNYGYTF
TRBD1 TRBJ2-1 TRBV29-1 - TGCAGCGGGGGACAGGGGGCCGGAGAGGTCAATGAGCAGTTCTTC CSGGQGAGEVNEQFF
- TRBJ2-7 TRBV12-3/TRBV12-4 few TGTGCCAGCAGTTTAATCAGGGGCGACGAGCAGTACTTC CASSLIRGDEQYF
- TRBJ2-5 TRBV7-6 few TGTGCCAGCAGCTCCCCCGGCAAGAAAGAGACCCAGTACTTC CASSSPGKKETQYF
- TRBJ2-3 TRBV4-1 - TGCGCCAGCAGCCGTAGAGCCGGAGCGGGCCTCACAGATACGCAGTATTTT CASSRRAGAGLTDTQYF
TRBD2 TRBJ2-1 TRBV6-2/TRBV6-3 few TGTGCCAGCAATTTACCCGGGACTACGCTGGATGAGCAGTTCTTC CASNLPGTTLDEQFF
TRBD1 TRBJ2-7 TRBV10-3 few TGTGCCATCAGAGGACAGGGGGAAAGCGAGCAGTACTTC CAIRGQGESEQYF
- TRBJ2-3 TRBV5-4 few TGTGCCAGCAGCTTGCGGGCGGCCGAAACAGATACGCAGTATTTT CASSLRAAETDTQYF
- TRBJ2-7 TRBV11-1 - TGTGCCAGCAGCTTAGCACACAACGCGGCCTACGAGCAGTACTTC CASSLAHNAAYEQYF
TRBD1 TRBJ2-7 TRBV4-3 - TGCGCCAGCAGCCAAGGGGGCGACAGGGTAACTTACGAGCAGTACTTC CASSQGGDRVTYEQYF
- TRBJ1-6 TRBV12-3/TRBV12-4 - TGTGCCAGCAGTTCCACCGGCCGCCGTTATAATTCACCCCTCCACTTT CASSSTGRRYNSPLHF
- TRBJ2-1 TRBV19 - TGTGCCAGTAAATTTGGCAGCTCCTACAATGAGCAGTTCTTC CASKFGSSYNEQFF
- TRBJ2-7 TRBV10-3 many TGTGCCATCAGTGAGGACACCTCGCTATCCTACGAGCAGTACTTC CAISEDTSLSYEQYF
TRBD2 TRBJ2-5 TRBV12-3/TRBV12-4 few TGTGCCAGCAGGGGACTAGATGAGACCCAGTACTTC CASRGLDETQYF
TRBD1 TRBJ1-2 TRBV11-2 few TGTGCCAGCAGCTTCGGACAGGGCGATCCTTATGGCTACACCTTC CASSFGQGDPYGYTF
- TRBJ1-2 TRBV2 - TGTGCCAGCAGTGAAGCGTTTAGGGCAGCCTCGGGCTACACCTTC CASSEAFRAASGYTF
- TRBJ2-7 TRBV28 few TGTGCCAGCAGTTGGGACAACGAGCAGTACTTC CASSWDNEQYF
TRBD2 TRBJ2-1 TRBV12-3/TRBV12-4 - TGTGCCAGCAGTTCGGGACTAGCGGGAAGGAATGAGCAGTTCTTC CASSSGLAGRNEQFF
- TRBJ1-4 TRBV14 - TGTGCCAGCAGCCGGGACGGGGGAGCAACTAATGAAAAACTGTTTTTT CASSRDGGATNEKLFF
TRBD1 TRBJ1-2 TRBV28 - TGTGCCAGCAGCGAGGTGCAGGGGGCGGCAATTGGGGGCTACACCTTC CASSEVQGAAIGGYTF
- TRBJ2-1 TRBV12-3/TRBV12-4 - TGTGCCAGCAGTCCCTTGACGGGACCTACCCGCAATGAGCAGTTCTTC CASSPLTGPTRNEQFF
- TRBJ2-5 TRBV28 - TGTGCCAGCAGTTTAACCGGGGAGTCCCAAGAGACCCAGTACTTC CASSLTGESQETQYF
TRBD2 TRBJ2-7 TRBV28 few TGTGCCAGCAGTTTGCCCCTAGCGGGGAATCCCTACGAGCAGTACTTC CASSLPLAGNPYEQYF
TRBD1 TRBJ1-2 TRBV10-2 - TGCGCCAGCAGTGAGGGACAGGGCGCCTATGGCTACACCTTC CASSEGQGAYGYTF
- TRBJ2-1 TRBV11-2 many TGTGCCAGCTCCCAGGATGAGCAGTTCTTC CASSQDEQFF
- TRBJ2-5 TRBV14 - TGTGCCAGCAGCCCCGGACAGTACCAAGAGACCCAGTACTTC CASSPGQYQETQYF
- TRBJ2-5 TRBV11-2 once TGTGCCAGCAGCTTGGAGGGTAGCGGCGAGACCCAGTACTTC CASSLEGSGETQYF
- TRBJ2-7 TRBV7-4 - TGTGCCGGAGAGGGGGACCGCTCCTACGAGCAGTACTTC CAGEGDRSYEQYF
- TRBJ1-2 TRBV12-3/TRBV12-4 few TGTGCCAGCAGCCAACCCTCGCATGTGGGCTACACCTTC CASSQPSHVGYTF
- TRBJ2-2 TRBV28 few TGTGCCAGTAGCACCGGGGAGCTGTTTTTT CASSTGELFF
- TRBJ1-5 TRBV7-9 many TGTGCCAGCAGCTTAGCGGGGAGTTCCAATCAGCCCCAGCATTTT CASSLAGSSNQPQHF
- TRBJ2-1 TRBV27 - TGTGCCAGCAGTTTATACAGGGTGACCTACAATGAGCAGTTCTTC CASSLYRVTYNEQFF
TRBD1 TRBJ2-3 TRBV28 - TGTGCCAGCAGTTTTCGGACAGGGGCCCCGGATACGCAGTATTTT CASSFRTGAPDTQYF
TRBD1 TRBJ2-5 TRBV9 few TGTGCCAGCAGCTCCCGGACAGGATGGCGAGAGACCCAGTACTTC CASSSRTGWRETQYF
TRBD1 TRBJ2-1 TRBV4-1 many TGCGCCAGCAGCCAACTCCGGGACAGGGGTAGCAATGAGCAGTTCTTC CASSQLRDRGSNEQFF
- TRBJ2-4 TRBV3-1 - TGTGCCAGCAGCCAAGATTTTAGGGGTGCCAAAAACATTCAGTACTTC CASSQDFRGAKNIQYF
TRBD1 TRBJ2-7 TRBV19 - TGTGCCAGTAGTATTAGGGGGCCGGACGAGCAGTACTTC CASSIRGPDEQYF